These 32 T cell receptor beta chains share one sample of origin, sequenced in a study of post-analysis software for immune sequencing data. For these receptors, no antigen is known. The authors incorporated unique molecular identifiers into the TCR beta cDNA libraries. TCRdb analysed the PCR reads with MiXCR anew, one entry per CDR3 protein. This table holds roughly 700,000 distinct CDR3 sequences, 25% to 30% found once. Study-level findings and limits: TRBV5-6, TRBV5-1 and TRBV20-1 belonged to a set of about 5 TRBV segments that were more frequent in patients than controls.

Sequencing was performed on blood. All receptors derive from a girl between 5 and 17 years old with multiple sclerosis.

This clonotype came up a few times. The J gene is TRBJ2-5, the V gene TRBV9; 12 bases match TRBD2. The CDR3 is 16 amino acids. With 0 bases clipped from V and 1 base from J, the junction kept 1 base outside the gene matches. The germline CDR1 and CDR2 sequences are SGDLS and YYNGEE. DNA for the CDR3: TGTGCCAGCAGCGTAGGGACTAGCGGGACCCAAGAGACCCAGTACTTC. Protein: CASSVGTSGTQETQYF.

The sample holds a few counts of this clonotype. This chain connects TRBV7-8 to TRBJ1-1, with TRBD1 matching over 7 bases. CDR3 length equals 15 residues. The V gene's germline CDR1 is SGHVS and CDR2 FQNEAQ. V gave up 5 bases and J gave up 5 bases; unmatched junction bases: 11. DNA of the CDR3: TGTGCCAGCAGCCTGGGGAGGGGGCGAGGGACTGAAGCTTTCTTT. Its protein is CASSLGRGRGTEAFF.

The chain uses TRBV7-8 and TRBJ2-7; 10 nucleotides line up with TRBD1. The CDR3 totals 16 residues. Germline lookup yields CDR1 SGHVS and CDR2 FQNEAQ. The V and J ends lost 7 bases and 2 bases, in that order; junction bases with no gene match: 11. The CDR3 bases are TGTGCCAGCACAGAACCAGCGGGGACAGGGGCCTACGAGCAGTACTTC. Protein: CASTEPAGTGAYEQYF.

This clonotype occurred a few times. The genes are TRBV7-2 and TRBJ1-5, with D unclear. Germline CDR1 and CDR2: SGHTA and FQGNSA. Trimming took 1 base from V and 9 from J, leaving 13 bases between them. CDR3 length: 14 residues. The CDR3 loop is CASSLVDGPGPQHF. DNA for the CDR3: TGTGCCAGCAGCTTAGTGGACGGCCCCGGGCCCCAGCATTTT.

Many counts were recorded for this clonotype. V gene TRBV12-3 or TRBV12-4 combines with J gene TRBJ1-5, with a possible D match to TRBD1 (5 bases). V lost 6 bases to trimming and J lost 4 bases, with 13 bases between them. This CDR3 region has 14 residues. In DNA, the CDR3 is TGTGCCAGCAGGCCGGGGACGGATAATCAGCCCCAGCATTTT. It yields the protein CASRPGTDNQPQHF.

This clonotype was seen a few times. The V call is TRBV20-1, the J call TRBJ2-3; D tentatively reads TRBD1 or TRBD2 (5 bases each). Trimming removed 5 bases from V and 1 base from J, with 16 bases in between. Germline V lookup: CDR1 DFQATT, CDR2 SNEGSKA (reference sequence). There are 15 residues in the CDR3. CDR3: CSARPYRGGTDTQYF. The CDR3 DNA reads TGCAGTGCTCGGCCGTACAGAGGGGGCACAGATACGCAGTATTTT.

A few counts support this clonotype. V is TRBV4-1 and J is TRBJ1-5, with 8 bases fitting TRBD1. CDR1 is MGHRA and CDR2 is YSYEKL in the germline V gene. The J segment lost 7 bases and the V segment lost 0 bases, leaving 8 bases of the junction unmatched. The CDR3 runs 16 residues. CDR3 region: CASSQEGQVFVQPQHF. The CDR3 coding sequence is TGCGCCAGCAGCCAAGAGGGACAGGTCTTCGTACAGCCCCAGCATTTT.

This rearrangement joins TRBV6-5 to TRBJ2-7; D unresolved. The length of the CDR3 is 11 residues. V lost 8 bases, J lost 6 bases, and 11 bases lay in between. CDR1 is MNHEY, CDR2 SVGAGI, per germline. The CDR3 spells CASVRSGEQYF. The DNA of the CDR3 is TGTGCCAGCGTGAGAAGTGGCGAGCAGTACTTC.

The chain uses TRBV3-1 and TRBJ1-2; 9 bases match TRBD1. V shed 6 bases, J shed 1 base, and the junction held 9 bases outside the gene matches. CDR1 and CDR2 from the germline V gene are LGHDT and YNNKEL (reference sequence). The CDR3 totals 16 residues. CDR3 nucleotide sequence: TGTGCCAGCAGACTGGCTCGGGACAGGGATAACTATGGCTACACCTTC. It codes for CASRLARDRDNYGYTF.

The sample holds a few counts of this clonotype. V gene TRBV29-1 combines with J gene TRBJ1-2; the D is unclear. Germline loops: CDR1 SQVTM, CDR2 ANQGSEA. With 4 bases removed from V and 1 base from J, the gap between germline ends came to 10 bases. The CDR3 runs to 13 residues. CDR3 coding DNA: TGCAGCGTTGGTGACGAGCATAACTATGGCTACACCTTC. Amino acids: CSVGDEHNYGYTF.

The table lists this clonotype with a few counts. The V gene is TRBV6-5, the J gene TRBJ2-2; 8 nucleotides agree with TRBD2. CDR3 length equals 16 residues. The V gene's germline CDR1 is MNHEY and CDR2 SVGAGI. With V trimmed by 7 bases and J by 7 bases, 14 bases remained unmatched. As DNA, the CDR3 is TGTGCCAGCACCCCCGGGGGGGACCAGTGGGGCGGGGAGCTGTTTTTT. This gives the protein CASTPGGDQWGGELFF.

Points on this clonotype: This may be a read error: a much more frequent sequence differs by one nucleotide. The chain uses TRBV29-1 and TRBJ2-7; D gene unclear. The CDR3 has 11 amino acids. The germline gives CDR1 SQVTM, CDR2 ANQGSEA. Between the trimmed V and J ends, which lost 3 bases and 2 bases, there was a span of 5 bases. The CDR3 DNA sequence: TGCAGCGTTGAGGAGACCTACGAGCAGTACTTC. This encodes CSVEETYEQYF.

This clonotype was counted a few times. The gene calls are TRBV6-5 and TRBJ1-2; maybe TRBD1 (5 bases). Germline CDR1 MNHEY, CDR2 SVGAGI. V lost 2 bases and J 4 bases, leaving 11 bases between the germline ends. The CDR3 covers 14 residues. In nucleotides, the CDR3 is TGTGCCAGCAGTTACGAGGTGGGGGTCTATGGCTACACCTTC. Protein product: CASSYEVGVYGYTF.

This chain links TRBV20-1 with TRBJ1-5; 9 nucleotides align to TRBD1. V shed 8 bases, J shed 0 bases, and the junction held 8 bases outside the gene matches. Germline assignment: CDR1 DFQATT and CDR2 SNEGSKA (reference sequence). The CDR3 runs to 15 residues. CDR3 amino acids: CSTGQGRASNQPQHF. DNA for the CDR3: TGCAGTACGGGACAGGGAAGAGCTAGCAATCAGCCCCAGCATTTT.

This clonotype was seen once. The V gene is TRBV24-1, the J gene TRBJ1-5; 10 bases map to TRBD1. Per germline, CDR1 KGHDR and CDR2 SFDVKD. The CDR3 has 15 residues. Trimming at V came to 3 bases and at J to 9 bases, leaving 7 bases not matched to a gene. The CDR3 protein is CATSDGGTGALPQHF. CDR3 DNA: TGTGCCACCAGTGATGGAGGGACAGGGGCTTTGCCCCAGCATTTT.

The chain employs TRBV7-2 and TRBJ1-2, with TRBD1 matching 9 bases. This CDR3 has 15 amino acids. Germline V gives CDR1 SGHTA, CDR2 FQGNSA. V shed 1 base, J shed 4 bases, and the junction held 4 bases outside the gene matches. CDR3 in DNA: TGTGCCAGCAGCTTAGGGGGACAGGGTTGCTATGGCTACACCTTC. This codes for CASSLGGQGCYGYTF.

This clonotype was counted between two and nine times. Here the CDR3 DNA reads TGTGCCAGCAGTATTACGACAGGGAACTACGAGCAGTACTTC. This encodes CASSITTGNYEQYF. The V and J genes are TRBV28 and TRBJ2-7, with 7 bases lining up with TRBD1. V shed 5 bases, J shed 3 bases, and the junction held 7 bases outside the gene matches. CDR3 length equals 14 residues. The germline V gene has CDR1 MDHEN and CDR2 SYDVKM.

The sample holds a few counts of this clonotype. The chain carries TRBV29-1 and TRBJ1-2, with D perhaps TRBD1 (5 bases). Trimming removed 0 bases at V and 5 bases at J, with 10 bases between. The CDR3 is 13 residues long. Germline CDR1 is SQVTM and CDR2 is ANQGSEA. The DNA of the CDR3 is TGCAGCGTTGAAGATTCGGGGCTTTATGGCTACACCTTC. It encodes CSVEDSGLYGYTF.

V and J are TRBV4-1 and TRBJ2-5; TRBD1 agrees at 7 bases. The V and J ends lost 3 bases and 5 bases, in that order; junction bases with no gene match: 6. The CDR3 spans 14 residues. Germline V gene lookup returns CDR1 MGHRA and CDR2 YSYEKL. CDR3 nucleotide sequence: TGCGCCAGCAGCCAGCCGGGACAGAGGGAGACCCAGTACTTC. Its translation: CASSQPGQRETQYF.

This clonotype was counted a few times. The chain recombines TRBV6-6 with TRBJ2-4; the D gene is possibly TRBD1 (6 bases). Deletions cut 0 bases from V and 2 bases from J, with 8 bases between. Germline V gene data show CDR1 as MNHNY and CDR2 as SVGAGI (reference sequence). CDR3 length: 15 amino acids. As DNA, the CDR3 is TGTGCCAGCAGTTACTCACAGGGATCCAAAAACATTCAGTACTTC. Protein: CASSYSQGSKNIQYF.

The rearrangement uses TRBV7-9 and TRBJ2-3; 10 nucleotides align to TRBD2. V lost 3 bases, J lost 4 bases, and 7 bases stayed unmatched. The CDR3 covers 16 residues. CDR1 is SEHNR and CDR2 is FQNEAQ in the germline V gene (reference sequence). This CDR3 is CASSFESGRASDTQYF. The CDR3, as DNA: TGTGCCAGCAGCTTTGAAAGCGGGAGGGCCTCAGATACGCAGTATTTT.

This clonotype has only a few counts. The chain recombines TRBV5-1 with TRBJ2-5, with D perhaps matching TRBD2 (6 bases). The CDR3 extends over 13 amino acids. The germline V gene encodes CDR1 SGHRS and CDR2 YFSETQ. V dropped 5 bases and J dropped 5 bases, with 13 bases sitting between them. CDR3 sequence reads: CASRFRGGETQYF. CDR3 DNA sequence: TGCGCCAGCAGATTCAGAGGAGGGGAGACCCAGTACTTC.

This clonotype was observed a handful of times. The chain joins TRBV29-1 to TRBJ2-1; D remains ambiguous. The CDR3 covers 11 residues. The ends were cut back, 7 bases at V and 7 bases at J, with 11 bases in the middle. In germline, CDR1 is SQVTM, CDR2 ANQGSEA. DNA of the CDR3: TGCAGCGCCGCCAACTCAAATGAGCAGTTCTTC. This translates into CSAANSNEQFF.

V and J are TRBV6-2 or TRBV6-3 and TRBJ1-5; maybe TRBD1 (5 bases). The CDR3 runs to 13 residues. V dropped 6 bases and J dropped 4 bases, with 10 bases sitting between them. In germline, CDR1 is MNHEY, CDR2 SVGEGT. The CDR3 region is CASRDDSNQPQHF. The CDR3 region has the DNA TGTGCCAGCAGGGACGACAGTAATCAGCCCCAGCATTTT.

This chain joins TRBV20-1 and TRBJ1-4, with D tentatively TRBD1 (6 bases). This CDR3 spans 13 amino acids. V lost 5 bases and J 4 bases, leaving 11 bases between the germline ends. The germline CDR1 and CDR2 sequences are DFQATT and SNEGSKA (reference sequence). The CDR3 sequence: CSARDIRNEKLFF. Written as DNA, the CDR3 is TGCAGTGCTCGGGACATCCGTAATGAAAAACTGTTTTTT.

The chain links TRBV20-1 to TRBJ1-5; the match to TRBD1 covers 7 bases. Losses at the gene ends were 4 bases for V and 5 bases for J; bases not matched to a gene: 11. The CDR3 loop spans 15 amino acids. Germline V gene sequence: CDR1 DFQATT, CDR2 SNEGSKA (reference sequence). The CDR3 sequence: CSATNPNRGHQPQHF. For the CDR3, the DNA is TGCAGTGCTACCAACCCGAACAGGGGTCATCAGCCCCAGCATTTT.

As to this clonotype: This may stem from a read error, because a much larger clone lies one nucleotide away. V usage is TRBV20-1 and J usage is TRBJ2-7; D not resolved. Trimming shortened V by 4 bases and J by 7 bases, and 20 bases separated the two germline ends. The CDR3 is 14 residues long. Germline V lookup: CDR1 DFQATT, CDR2 SNEGSKA (reference sequence). The CDR3 nucleotides read TGCAGTGCTACGACTCTCAGCTCCTACAATGAGCAGTACTTC. Translating gives CSATTLSSYNEQYF.

This clonotype appeared once. V gene TRBV29-1 combines with J gene TRBJ2-1; D unresolved. TRBJ2-7 matches the DNA end more closely, so the J call is doubtful. Germline V gives CDR1 SQVTM, CDR2 ANQGSEA. The CDR3 is 12 residues long. CDR3 region: CSVGGSYNEQYF. CDR3 bases: TGCAGCGTTGGAGGTTCGTACAATGAGCAGTACTTC.

V is TRBV6-6 and J is TRBJ1-3; D unresolved. This CDR3 region has 14 residues. Germline values: CDR1 MNHNY, CDR2 SVGAGI (reference sequence). V lost 6 bases and J lost 2, with 11 bases in between. CDR3 in amino acids: CASSGEQAGNTIYF. The CDR3 bases are TGTGCCAGCAGCGGGGAGCAGGCTGGAAACACCATATATTTT.

A note on this clonotype: One base away lies a much larger clone, so this may be a sequencing read error. The chain recombines TRBV4-3 with TRBJ1-2; D uncertain. The CDR3 covers 14 residues. Germline loops: CDR1 LGHNA, CDR2 YSLEER. The CDR3 DNA is TGCGCCAGCAGCCAAGATAGGACCCGCGGTGGCCACACCTTC. As protein: CASSQDRTRGGHTF.

The chain uses TRBV4-1 and TRBJ2-2; no firm D call. The CDR3 is made up of 13 amino acids. Per the germline V gene, CDR1 is MGHRA and CDR2 is YSYEKL. Between the trimmed V and J ends, which lost 1 base and 5 bases, there was a span of 5 bases. The CDR3, as DNA: TGCGCCAGCAGCCAAGGCTCAACCGGGGAGCTGTTTTTT. Its translation is CASSQGSTGELFF.

The chain combines TRBV2 with TRBJ1-1; the D is unclear. Germline lookup yields CDR1 SNHLY and CDR2 FYNNEI. V was shortened by 4 bases and J by 2 bases, with 11 bases between the two germline ends. The CDR3 has 14 residues. CDR3 region: CASSVSRVNTEAFF. CDR3 coding DNA: TGTGCCAGCAGTGTGAGTCGGGTTAACACTGAAGCTTTCTTT.